This T cell receptor beta chain was recorded in a study of PD-L1 blockade in urothelial cancer. Profiling relied on immunoSEQ multiplex PCR, and the TCRdb table lists in-frame clones only, not all of them. The sample shows 60,000 to 70,000 clones, about 81% of them seen only once. As to time point: pretreatment peripheral blood. The germline V gene encodes CDR1 MNHEY and CDR2 SMNVEV (reference sequence). CDR3 size: 14 residues. Losses at the gene ends were 2 bases for V and 3 bases for J; bases not matched to a gene: 3. The chain has TRBV27 and TRBJ1-2; 7 bases agree with TRBD1. This TCR derives from a man aged 65 to 79 with urothelial cancer. Sequencing used PBMCs, obtained around atezolizumab (anti-PD-L1) treatment. CDR3 sequence: CASSLRDRDYGYTF. In nucleotides, the CDR3 is TGTGCCAGCAGTTTAAGAGACAGGGACTATGGCTACACCTTC.